This TCR beta chain was captured in a study of T cell changes during pregnancy in multiple sclerosis. Trimming cost V 5 bases and J 6 bases; bases outside gene matches: 5. There are 13 residues in the CDR3. Germline lookup yields CDR1 MDHEN and CDR2 SYDVKM. Sequencing was performed with immunoSEQ multiplex PCR; in TCRdb, only in-frame clones are kept and a portion is missing. This table holds tens of thousands of clones, around 94% found once. This specimen was CD4+ T cells from peripheral blood mononuclear cells, taken in the third trimester of pregnancy. The sequence derives from a female donor with multiple sclerosis, enrolled in a pregnancy study. This chain connects TRBV28 to TRBJ1-2; 8 bases fit TRBD1. The CDR3 DNA sequence: TGTGCCAGCAGTCCAGGGGGCGAGAATGGCTACACCTTC. It specifies CASSPGGENGYTF.